The present entry profiles one TCR beta chain with its context. Authors' data handling: Estimates of nucleated cell counts were drawn from the amplification of reference gene primers. Sequenced by immunoSEQ multiplex PCR; TCRdb stores in-frame clones only, minus some. D and trimming were read from the DNA, whereas the V and J calls and clone size are those reported in that table. The sample lists around 100,000 clones; roughly 90% were seen once. This record belongs to a study of blood T cell repertoires in COVID-19. As for the study in general: Acute and convalescent COVID-19 samples came from the United States, Italy and Spain.

Trimming removed 0 bases from V and 0 bases from J; junction bases left unmatched: 3. Looked up from germline, CDR1 is SGHRS and CDR2 is YFSETQ. This CDR3 region has 16 residues. Sequenced input: peripheral blood. This TCR derives from a woman aged 55-70 years with acute or convalescent COVID-19. This rearrangement joins TRBV5-1 to TRBJ2-1, with TRBD2 identical over 7 bases. CDR3: CASSLGTGGSYNEQFF. The CDR3 DNA reads as TGCGCCAGCAGCTTGGGGACGGGAGGCTCCTACAATGAGCAGTTCTTC.